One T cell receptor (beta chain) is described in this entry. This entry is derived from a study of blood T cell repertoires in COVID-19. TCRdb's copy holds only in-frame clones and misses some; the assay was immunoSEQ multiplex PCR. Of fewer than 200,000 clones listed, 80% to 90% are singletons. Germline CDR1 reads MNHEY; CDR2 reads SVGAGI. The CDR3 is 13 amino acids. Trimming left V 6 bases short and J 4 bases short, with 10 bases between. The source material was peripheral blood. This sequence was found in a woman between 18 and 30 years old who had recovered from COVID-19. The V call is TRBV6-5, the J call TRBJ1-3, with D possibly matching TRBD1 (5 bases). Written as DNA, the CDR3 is TGTGCCAGCAGGGAGGGGTCCGGAAACACCATATATTTT. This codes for CASREGSGNTIYF.